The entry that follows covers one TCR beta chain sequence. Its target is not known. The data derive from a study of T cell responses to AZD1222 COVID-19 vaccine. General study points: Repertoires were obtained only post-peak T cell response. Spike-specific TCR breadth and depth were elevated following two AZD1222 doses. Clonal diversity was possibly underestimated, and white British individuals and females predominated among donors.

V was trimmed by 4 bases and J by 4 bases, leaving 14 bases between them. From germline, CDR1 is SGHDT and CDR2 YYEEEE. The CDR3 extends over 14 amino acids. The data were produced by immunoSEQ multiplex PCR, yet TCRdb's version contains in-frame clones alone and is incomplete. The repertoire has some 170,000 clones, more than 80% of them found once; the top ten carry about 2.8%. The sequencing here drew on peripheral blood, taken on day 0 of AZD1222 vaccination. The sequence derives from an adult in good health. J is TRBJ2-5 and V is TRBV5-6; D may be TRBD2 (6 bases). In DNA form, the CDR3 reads TGTGCCAGCAGCCAACGGAGGGGTGTAGAGACCCAGTACTTC. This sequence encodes CASSQRRGVETQYF. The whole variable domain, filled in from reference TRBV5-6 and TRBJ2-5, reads DAGVTQSPTHLIKTRGQQVTLRCSPKSGHDTVSWYQQALGQGPQFIFQYYEEEERQRGNFPDRFSGHQFPNYSSELNVNALLLGDSALYLCASSQRRGVETQYFGPGTRLLVL.